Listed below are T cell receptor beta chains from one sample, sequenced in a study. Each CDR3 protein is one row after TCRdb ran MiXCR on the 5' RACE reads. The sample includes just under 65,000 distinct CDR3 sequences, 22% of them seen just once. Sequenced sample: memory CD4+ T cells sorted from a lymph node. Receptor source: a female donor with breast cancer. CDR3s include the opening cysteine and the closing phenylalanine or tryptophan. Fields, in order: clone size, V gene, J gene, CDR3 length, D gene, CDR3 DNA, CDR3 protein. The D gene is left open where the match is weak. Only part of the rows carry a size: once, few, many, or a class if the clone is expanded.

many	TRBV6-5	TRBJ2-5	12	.	TGTGCCAGCAGTTCATTAGGAGAGACCCAGTACTTC	CASSSLGETQYF
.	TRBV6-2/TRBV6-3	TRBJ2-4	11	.	TGTGCCAGCAGAGACCGGAACATTCAGTACTTC	CASRDRNIQYF
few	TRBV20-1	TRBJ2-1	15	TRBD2	TGCAGTGCTCCTGCCTCGCGGGAGGGTAGTGATGAGCAGTTCTTC	CSAPASREGSDEQFF
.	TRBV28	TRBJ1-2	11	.	TGTGCCAGCAGTTCCCACTTGGGCTACACCTTC	CASSSHLGYTF
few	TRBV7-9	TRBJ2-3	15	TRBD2	TGTGCCAGCAGCTATACTAGCGGGATCACAGATACGCAGTATTTT	CASSYTSGITDTQYF
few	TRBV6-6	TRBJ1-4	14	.	TGTGCCAGCAGTTATGAGGGGCGAGATGAAAAACTGTTTTTT	CASSYEGRDEKLFF
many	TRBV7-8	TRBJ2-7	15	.	TGTGCCAGCAGCCCCCAGGTATCGCAGGCCTACGAGCAGTACTTC	CASSPQVSQAYEQYF
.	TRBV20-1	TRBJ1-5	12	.	TGCAGTGCTCAGGGAAGCAATCAGCCCCAGCATTTT	CSAQGSNQPQHF
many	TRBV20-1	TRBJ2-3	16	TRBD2	TGCAGTGCACTACCCTTAGCGGGAGTGGGCACAGATACGCAGTATTTT	CSALPLAGVGTDTQYF
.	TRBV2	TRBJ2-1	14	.	TGTGCCAGCGAAAGACTAGGGTTCGGCAATGAGCAGTTCTTC	CASERLGFGNEQFF
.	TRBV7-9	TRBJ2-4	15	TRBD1	TGTGCCAGCAGCTTAGGGACAGGGTCCAAAAACATTCAGTACTTC	CASSLGTGSKNIQYF
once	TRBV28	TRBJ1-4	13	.	TGTGCCAGCAGTTCCTCATGGATTAGGAAACTGTTTTTT	CASSSSWIRKLFF
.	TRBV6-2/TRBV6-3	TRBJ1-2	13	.	TGTGCCGGCAGTTCTGGACAGAACTATGGCTACACCTTC	CAGSSGQNYGYTF
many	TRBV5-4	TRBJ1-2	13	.	TGTGCCAGCAGGCCCGGGCAGAACTATGGCTACACCTTC	CASRPGQNYGYTF
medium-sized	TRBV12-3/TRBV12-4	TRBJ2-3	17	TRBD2	TGTGCCAGCAGTTTACGCCGGGGGGGCTTTAGAACAGATACGCAGTATTTT	CASSLRRGGFRTDTQYF
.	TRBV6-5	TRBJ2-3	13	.	TGTGCCAGCAGAAGGCAGGGTGGAGATACGCAGTATTTT	CASRRQGGDTQYF
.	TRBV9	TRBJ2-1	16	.	TGTGCCAGCAGTCGGGACTCCAGGGGCGCAGACAATGAGCAGTTCTTC	CASSRDSRGADNEQFF
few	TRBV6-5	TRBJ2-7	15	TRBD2	TGTGCCAGCAGTTTTCTAGCGGGAGTGTCCTACGAGCAGTACTTC	CASSFLAGVSYEQYF
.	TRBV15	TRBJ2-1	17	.	TGTGCCACCAGCAGAGGGGCCACTTCCTCCTCCTACAATGAGCAGTTCTTC	CATSRGATSSSYNEQFF
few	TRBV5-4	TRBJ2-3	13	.	TGTGCCAGCAGCTTGAGTGACACAGATACGCAGTATTTT	CASSLSDTDTQYF
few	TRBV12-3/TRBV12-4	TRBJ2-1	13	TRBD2	TGTGCCAGCAGGGGGGGGACCTACAATGAGCAGTTCTTC	CASRGGTYNEQFF
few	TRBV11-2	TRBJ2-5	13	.	TGTGCCAGCAAAGGGCAGATTCAAGAGACCCAGTACTTC	CASKGQIQETQYF
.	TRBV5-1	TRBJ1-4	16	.	TGCGCCAGCAGCTTGCGACCCCGGGCAGTTAATGAAAAACTGTTTTTT	CASSLRPRAVNEKLFF
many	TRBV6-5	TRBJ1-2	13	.	TGTGCCAGCAGTACAGGGTTTAACTATGGCTACACCTTC	CASSTGFNYGYTF
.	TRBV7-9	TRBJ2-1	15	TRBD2	TGTGCCAGCAGCTTCACTAGCGGGAGCAGCAATGAGCAGTTCTTC	CASSFTSGSSNEQFF
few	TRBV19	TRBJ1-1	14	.	TGTGCCAGTAGTTTTCGTCGGGAGAACACTGAAGCTTTCTTT	CASSFRRENTEAFF
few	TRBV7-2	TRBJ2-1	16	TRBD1	TGTGCCAGCAGCCGCCTTGGGGACAGGGTAAACAATGAGCAGTTCTTC	CASSRLGDRVNNEQFF
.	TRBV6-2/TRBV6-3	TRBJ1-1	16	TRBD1	TGTGCCAGCACCATCGGACAGGGGGCCTCGAACACTGAAGCTTTCTTT	CASTIGQGASNTEAFF
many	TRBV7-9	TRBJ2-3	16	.	TGTGCCAGCAGCTTAGCTGGCGCTACCTCCACAGATACGCAGTATTTT	CASSLAGATSTDTQYF
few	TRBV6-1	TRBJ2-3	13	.	TGTGCCAGCGGCCTCACAGGGACCGATACGCAGTATTTT	CASGLTGTDTQYF
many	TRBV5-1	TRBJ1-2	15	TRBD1	TGCGCCAGCAGTCTCGGGACAGCTACTAACTATGGCTACACCTTC	CASSLGTATNYGYTF
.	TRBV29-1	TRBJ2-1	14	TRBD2	TGCAGCGTTGAGCCCCCCGGGAGGCGGAATGAGCAGTTCTTC	CSVEPPGRRNEQFF
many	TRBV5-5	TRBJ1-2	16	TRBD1	TGTGCCAGCAGCATCACATCCGGGACAGACCATTATGGCTACACCTTC	CASSITSGTDHYGYTF
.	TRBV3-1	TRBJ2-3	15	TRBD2	TGTGCCAGCAGCTCCGGGACTAGCGGCACAGATACGCAGTATTTT	CASSSGTSGTDTQYF
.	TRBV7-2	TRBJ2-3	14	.	TGTGCCAGCAGCTTATCGGGAAACACAGATACGCAGTATTTT	CASSLSGNTDTQYF
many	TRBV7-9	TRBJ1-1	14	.	TGTGCCAGCAGCTTCCTCCGGGACAACACTGAAGCTTTCTTT	CASSFLRDNTEAFF
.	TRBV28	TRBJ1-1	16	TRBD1	TGTGCCAGCAGTTCTCGTTTGGACAGGGGCAACACTGAAGCTTTCTTT	CASSSRLDRGNTEAFF
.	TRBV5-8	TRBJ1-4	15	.	TGTGCCAGCAGCTTGGGGCAGGGGATAAATGAAAAACTGTTTTTT	CASSLGQGINEKLFF
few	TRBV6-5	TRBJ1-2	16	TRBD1	TGTGCCAGCAGTTCATCCGGGACAGGGACTAACTATGGCTACACCTTC	CASSSSGTGTNYGYTF
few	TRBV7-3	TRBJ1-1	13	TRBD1	TGTGCCAGCAGTTACAGGGGGGGCACTGAAGCTTTCTTT	CASSYRGGTEAFF
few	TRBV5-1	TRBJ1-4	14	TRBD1	TGCGCCAGCAGCTTCGGGACAGGAAATGAAAAACTGTTTTTT	CASSFGTGNEKLFF
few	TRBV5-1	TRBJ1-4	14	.	TGCGCCAGCAGCTTCGGGGGAACTAATGAAAAACTGTTTTTT	CASSFGGTNEKLFF